The 25 T cell receptor beta chains listed next were all sequenced from one sample in a study of OX40 agonist ivuxolimab in advanced cancers. Produced via immunoSEQ multiplex PCR; TCRdb's table is partial and in-frame only. This repertoire shows 72,000 or so clones, about 85% found once; its top ten account for about 1.3%. Here the sequenced sample was CD4+ or CD8+ T cells sorted from blood, taken in a trial of the OX40 agonist ivuxolimab. The source is an adult with an advanced solid tumor such as melanoma, head and neck, liver or kidney cancer.

V usage is TRBV21-1 and J usage is TRBJ1-1. TRBV21-1 counts as a pseudogene. The CDR3 has 16 amino acids. Here the CDR3 DNA reads TGTGCCAGCAGCAAAGAAAGGGCCCGGCGAAACACTGAAGCTTTCTTT. It is translated as CASSKERARRNTEAFF.

This clone was counted between two and nine times. V and J are TRBV4-1 and TRBJ2-7, with TRBD2 as a possible D gene (7 bases). The CDR3 totals 17 residues. The V gene lost 0 bases and the J gene lost 4 bases, with 19 bases spanning the gap. Germline CDR1 MGHRA, CDR2 YSYEKL. The CDR3 protein is CASSQDPRGAQGYEQYF. The CDR3 region has the DNA TGCGCCAGCAGCCAAGACCCTCGGGGGGCCCAAGGTTACGAGCAGTACTTC.

CDR3 nucleotides: TGCAGCGTTTATGGGTGGGAGAACACTGAAGCTTTCTTT. It is translated as CSVYGWENTEAFF. The rearrangement links TRBV29-1 to TRBJ1-1; no firm D call. CDR1 and CDR2 (germline): SQVTM, ANQGSEA. Trimming removed 5 bases from V and 1 base from J, with 11 bases in between. The CDR3 has 13 residues.

This chain links TRBV7-3 with TRBJ2-3; TRBD2 agrees at 11 bases. V shed 2 bases, J shed 4 bases, and the junction held 5 bases outside the gene matches. Germline CDR1 and CDR2: SGHTA and FQGTGA. This CDR3 region has 16 residues. Here the CDR3 reads CASSLELAGAADTQYF. The CDR3 DNA follows: TGTGCCAGCAGCTTAGAACTAGCGGGGGCGGCAGATACGCAGTATTTT.

The genes are TRBV18 and TRBJ1-4, with D perhaps matching TRBD1 (5 bases). The germline V gene has CDR1 KGHSH and CDR2 LQKENI. The CDR3 runs 15 residues. V lost 1 base and J 6 bases, leaving 12 bases between the germline ends. This CDR3 is CASSPRTRQDEKLFF. DNA for the CDR3: TGTGCCAGCTCACCACGGACAAGGCAGGATGAAAAACTGTTTTTT.

V and J are TRBV5-6 and TRBJ1-2; D ambiguous. Germline V gene lookup returns CDR1 SGHDT and CDR2 YYEEEE. The CDR3 has 11 residues. V lost 4 bases and J lost 3, with 4 bases in between. CDR3 region: CASSADYGYTF. The CDR3, as DNA: TGTGCCAGCAGCGCAGACTATGGCTACACCTTC.

V gene TRBV5-6 combines with J gene TRBJ1-4; 10 positions match TRBD1. The CDR3 spans 18 residues. Germline V lookup: CDR1 SGHDT, CDR2 YYEEEE. V lost 1 base to trimming and J lost 5 bases; unmatched junction nucleotides: 11. The CDR3 region is CASSLKPGQGQSNEKLFF. The CDR3 nucleotides are TGTGCCAGCAGCTTGAAACCGGGACAGGGGCAATCCAATGAAAAACTGTTTTTT.

The rearrangement joins TRBV2 to TRBJ2-7; 10 bases align to TRBD2. Trimming at V came to 2 bases and at J to 7 bases, leaving 5 bases not matched to a gene. The CDR3 has 14 amino acids. The V gene's germline CDR1 is SNHLY and CDR2 FYNNEI. CDR3 in DNA: TGTGCCAGCAGTGAACTAGCGGGGGTGGGGGAGCAGTACTTC. Protein product: CASSELAGVGEQYF.

The J gene is TRBJ2-3, the V gene TRBV6-4; D is undetermined. The V gene's germline CDR1 is MRHNA and CDR2 SNTAGT. Trimming stripped 6 bases from V and 5 bases from J, with 6 bases between. The CDR3 loop spans 11 amino acids. DNA of the CDR3: TGTGCCAGCAGGAAGGGAGATACGCAGTATTTT. Protein sequence: CASRKGDTQYF.

The gene calls are TRBV27 and TRBJ1-5, with 9 bases lining up with TRBD1. The germline CDR1 and CDR2 sequences are MNHEY and SMNVEV (reference sequence). The CDR3 spans 16 residues. V dropped 6 bases and J dropped 0; count of bases not matched to a gene: 6. The CDR3 DNA follows: TGTGCCAGCAGACAGGGACAGGGTTATAGCAATCAGCCCCAGCATTTT. Translating it yields CASRQGQGYSNQPQHF.

The V gene is TRBV4-2, the J gene TRBJ1-5; 7 bases match TRBD1. The CDR3 has 13 amino acids. The germline gives CDR1 LGHNA, CDR2 YNFKEQ. The trim removed 4 bases at V and 9 bases at J, leaving 6 bases unmatched. DNA for the CDR3: TGTGCCAGCAGCCGCGACAGGGTGGGGCCCCAGCATTTT. Protein: CASSRDRVGPQHF.

V usage is TRBV18 and J usage is TRBJ1-4; D not resolved. Trimming removed 2 bases from V and 0 bases from J, with 10 bases in between. Germline loops: CDR1 KGHSH, CDR2 LQKENI. The CDR3 runs 16 residues. This chain's CDR3 is CASSPALKSTNEKLFF. The CDR3 nucleotides are TGTGCCAGCTCACCAGCTCTCAAGTCAACTAATGAAAAACTGTTTTTT.

The V and J genes are TRBV7-9 and TRBJ2-7; 10 bases fit TRBD2. This CDR3 contains 14 residues. Germline V CDR1 and CDR2: SEHNR, FQNEAQ (reference sequence). Unmatched junction bases numbered 7, after V lost 3 bases and J lost 8 bases. The CDR3 loop reads CASSFAGLARKQYF. The CDR3 bases are TGTGCCAGCAGCTTTGCGGGACTAGCGAGGAAGCAGTACTTC.

The rearrangement joins TRBV2 to TRBJ2-2, with 9 bases matching TRBD1. The CDR3 totals 16 residues. CDR1 is SNHLY, CDR2 FYNNEI, per germline. The trim removed 4 bases at V and 2 bases at J, leaving 5 bases unmatched. CDR3 protein: CASSARTGGNTGELFF. Written as DNA, the CDR3 is TGTGCCAGCAGTGCCCGAACAGGGGGCAACACCGGGGAGCTGTTTTTT.

The J gene is TRBJ1-6, the V gene TRBV30; tentative D call: TRBD1 (5 bases). CDR3 length: 14 residues. Germline V gives CDR1 GTSNPN, CDR2 SVGIG (reference sequence). Trimming left V 1 base short and J 4 bases short, with 8 bases between. The CDR3 protein is CAWSGGPYNSPLHF. CDR3 nucleotide sequence: TGTGCCTGGAGTGGGGGACCGTATAATTCACCCCTCCACTTT.

The V gene is TRBV28, the J gene TRBJ1-5; D call uncertain. This CDR3 spans 16 amino acids. Trimming removed 2 bases at V and 6 bases at J, with 17 bases between. Germline loops: CDR1 MDHEN, CDR2 SYDVKM. CDR3: CASSLPPWAGRQPQHF. The DNA of the CDR3 is TGTGCCAGCAGTTTACCCCCCTGGGCGGGTCGTCAGCCCCAGCATTTT.

The chain joins TRBV6-5 to TRBJ2-1; D is unclear. The CDR3 totals 11 residues. Germline V gives CDR1 MNHEY, CDR2 SVGAGI. Trimming took 5 bases from V and 12 from J, leaving 11 bases between them. The CDR3 coding sequence is TGTGCCAGCAGTGCAGGCATCGGGCAGTTCTTC. It yields the protein CASSAGIGQFF.

The gene calls are TRBV29-1 and TRBJ2-3; D is unresolved. The V end lost 3 bases, the J end lost 0 bases, and 4 bases lay between the germline ends. This CDR3 is 12 amino acids long. In germline, CDR1 is SQVTM, CDR2 ANQGSEA. The CDR3 here is CSVEQSTDTQYF. The CDR3 bases are TGCAGCGTTGAGCAGAGCACAGATACGCAGTATTTT.

The rearrangement links TRBV6-6 to TRBJ2-1; 10 bases fit TRBD2. CDR1 and CDR2 (germline): MNHNY, SVGAGI (reference sequence). The V and J ends lost 0 bases and 6 bases, in that order; junction bases with no gene match: 5. The CDR3 runs 16 residues. The CDR3 protein is CASSYSTSGEGNEQFF. In DNA, the CDR3 is TGTGCCAGCAGTTACTCTACTAGCGGGGAGGGCAATGAGCAGTTCTTC.

The rearrangement links TRBV7-9 to TRBJ1-2; 8 bases align to TRBD1. Germline-derived CDR1 and CDR2 are SEHNR and FQNEAQ (reference sequence). J gave up 5 bases and V 0 bases, and 5 bases lay outside the gene matches. The CDR3 is 15 residues long. CDR3 amino acids: CASSLAGTGEYGYTF. The CDR3, as DNA: TGTGCCAGCAGCTTAGCGGGGACAGGCGAGTATGGCTACACCTTC.

The V call is TRBV6-1, the J call TRBJ1-1; a possible D gene is TRBD1 (5 bases). The CDR3 consists of 15 residues. The germline V and J ends were trimmed by 1 base and 8 bases, with 17 bases remaining between them. Germline V CDR1 and CDR2: MNHNS, SASEGT. CDR3: CASSEEAGRGREAFF. The CDR3 DNA is TGTGCCAGCAGTGAAGAGGCGGGACGGGGACGAGAAGCTTTCTTT.

The chain uses TRBV4-1 and TRBJ1-5; D not resolved. V was clipped by 0 bases and J by 0 bases, with 6 bases between them. This CDR3 spans 15 amino acids. Per the germline V gene, CDR1 is MGHRA and CDR2 is YSYEKL. The CDR3 loop is CASSQDRLSNQPQHF. The CDR3 nucleotides read TGCGCCAGCAGCCAAGATAGGCTTAGCAATCAGCCCCAGCATTTT.

The gene calls are TRBV4-2 and TRBJ2-1; tentatively, D is TRBD1 (6 bases). The CDR3 contains 15 residues. Between the trimmed V and J ends, which lost 4 bases and 5 bases, there was a span of 15 bases. From germline, CDR1 is LGHNA and CDR2 YNFKEQ. As DNA, the CDR3 is TGTGCCAGCAGCCCCAAGACGACAGGCAACAATGAGCAGTTCTTC. Residues: CASSPKTTGNNEQFF.

This clone has more than one count but fewer than ten. This sequence joins TRBV15 and TRBJ1-1, with D unresolved. The CDR3 consists of 13 residues. Per germline, CDR1 LNHNV and CDR2 YYDKDF (reference sequence). V gave up 0 bases and J gave up 4 bases, with 6 bases separating them. The CDR3 DNA is TGTGCCACCAGCAGAGAGGTGGCCACTGAAGCTTTCTTT. This codes for CATSREVATEAFF. Based on the CDR3 plus reference TRBV15 and TRBJ1-1, the full variable domain is DAMVIQNPRYQVTQFGKPVTLSCSQTLNHNVMYWYQQKSSQAPKLLFHYYDKDFNNEADTPDNFQSRRPNTSFCFLDIRSPGLGDTAMYLCATSREVATEAFFGQGTRLTVV.

The chain carries TRBV18 and TRBJ1-2; D possibly corresponds to TRBD1 (5 bases). In germline, CDR1 is KGHSH, CDR2 LQKENI. V dropped 3 bases and J dropped 4 bases, with 15 bases sitting between them. The CDR3 has 15 residues. The CDR3 sequence: CASSPASGQGYGYTF. The DNA of the CDR3 is TGTGCCAGCTCACCTGCTTCTGGGCAGGGCTATGGCTACACCTTC.